One TCR beta chain is described in this entry. What it recognizes is unknown. The data were taken from a study of graft-versus-host responses after intestinal transplantation. Study summary: The transplants performed in recipients were multivisceral, liver-intestinal, or isolated intestinal. The whole recipient group had anti-thymocyte globulin induction followed by tacrolimus and steroids for roughly three years. The study, taken as a whole, reports: Maximum circulating GvH clone levels tracked with early post-transplant HvG decreases. GvH clones were identified in recipient marrow, with some first appearing in ileum or blood.

From germline, CDR1 is SGHVS and CDR2 FNYEAQ. Trimming at V came to 4 bases and at J to 13 bases, leaving 11 bases not matched to a gene. The CDR3 is 14 residues long. TCRdb's table, derived via immunoSEQ multiplex PCR, lists solely in-frame clones and lacks some. The table has approximately 77,000 clones, approximately 92% seen once. This clonotype was obtained from a human patient who received an intestinal transplant, so some T cells may come from the graft donor. This specimen was PBMCs, taken 98 days after intestinal transplantation. The chain couples TRBV7-6 to TRBJ2-4; 9 bases are shared with TRBD2. Here the CDR3 DNA reads TGTGCCAGCAGCTCATTATTTAGCGGGGGAAGGCAGTACTTC. This gives the protein CASSSLFSGGRQYF.